The 6 T cell receptor beta chains reported below all come from one sample, sequenced in a study of T cells after yellow fever vaccination. In TCRdb, the 5' RACE reads were re-called with MiXCR into one record per CDR3 protein. Among around 260,000 distinct CDR3 sequences listed, about 5% were seen once. This specimen was CD4+ T cells sorted from PBMCs, taken on the day of the yellow fever booster vaccination. These receptors all come from a man aged 18 to 30 who received the YFV17D yellow fever vaccine.

This clonotype has more than one count but fewer than ten. This chain connects TRBV9 to TRBJ2-5; TRBD2 might be the D (6 bases). The V end was cut by 5 bases, the J end by 7 bases, with 12 bases between. Germline-derived CDR1 and CDR2 are SGDLS and YYNGEE. CDR3 length equals 12 residues. The CDR3 nucleotides read TGTGCCAGCAGTGGCGGGACGGGGACCCAGTACTTC. Its translation: CASSGGTGTQYF.

The V call is TRBV7-2, the J call TRBJ2-5; no reliable D call. The V end lost 4 bases, the J end lost 2 bases, and 8 bases lay between the germline ends. The CDR3 totals 13 residues. Germline V lookup: CDR1 SGHTA, CDR2 FQGNSA. CDR3 protein: CASSSSVQETQYF. CDR3 coding DNA: TGTGCCAGCAGCTCCTCGGTACAAGAGACCCAGTACTTC.

This clonotype was detected only a few times. V usage is TRBV12-3 or TRBV12-4 and J usage is TRBJ2-5, with 8 bases identical to TRBD2. V shed 3 bases, J shed 7 bases, and the junction held 19 bases outside the gene matches. The CDR3 consists of 18 residues. The CDR3 DNA is TGTGCCAGCAGTTTCGGGACTACCGGGAGGGGAAGGTTGGGGACCCAGTACTTC. It is translated as CASSFGTTGRGRLGTQYF.

This clonotype was counted at least ten times. This sequence joins TRBV5-1 and TRBJ2-2, with 8 bases that match TRBD2. Losses at the gene ends were 3 bases for V and 7 bases for J; bases not matched to a gene: 5. CDR3 length: 14 amino acids. Germline V gene data show CDR1 as SGHRS and CDR2 as YFSETQ. This CDR3 reads CASSSGLVDGELFF. Written as DNA, the CDR3 is TGCGCCAGCAGCTCGGGACTAGTTGACGGGGAGCTGTTTTTT.

This chain links TRBV9 with TRBJ2-2; TRBD1 aligns across 7 bases. Germline V CDR1 and CDR2: SGDLS, YYNGEE. The CDR3 runs 14 residues. J lost 4 bases, V lost 1 base, and 1 base had no gene match. The CDR3 here is CASSVTGVTGELFF. In DNA, the CDR3 is TGTGCCAGCAGCGTAACAGGGGTCACCGGGGAGCTGTTTTTT. Filled out from reference TRBV9 and TRBJ2-2, the complete variable domain reads DSGVTQTPKHLITATGQRVTLRCSPRSGDLSVYWYQQSLDQGLQFLIQYYNGEERAKGNILERFSAQQFPDLHSELNLSSLELGDSALYFCASSVTGVTGELFFGEGSRLTVL.

This clonotype was counted many times. V gene TRBV29-1 combines with J gene TRBJ1-2; perhaps TRBD1 as D (5 bases). V gave up 2 bases and J gave up 4 bases, with 14 bases separating them. The CDR3 contains 14 residues. Germline CDR1 SQVTM, CDR2 ANQGSEA. CDR3 protein: CSVEREGPAYGYTF. The CDR3 coding sequence is TGCAGCGTTGAAAGAGAGGGACCGGCCTATGGCTACACCTTC.